Listed below are T cell receptor beta chains from one sample, sequenced in a study of blood T cells in healthy people across ages. TCRdb fed the 5' RACE reads into MiXCR, producing one record per CDR3 protein. The sample lists 800,000 to 1,000,000 distinct CDR3 sequences, around 49% occurring once. Sequencing input: blood. These receptors originate from a young man in good health. The CDR3 runs from the conserved cysteine through the conserved F or W. D genes are given only for firm matches. Clone size appears in some rows only: once, few, many, or a class for an expanded clone.

d_call j_call v_call clone_size cdr3_aa cdr3_nt
NA TRBJ2-3 TRBV27 NA CASSLSGRDTQYF TGTGCCAGCAGTTTATCTGGGCGGGATACGCAGTATTTT
NA TRBJ2-3 TRBV14 few CASSPGVGNTQYF TGTGCCAGCAGCCCTGGGGTGGGGAATACGCAGTATTTT
TRBD1 TRBJ2-5 TRBV11-3 few CASSLMDRGGQETQYF TGTGCCAGCAGCCTTATGGACAGGGGTGGCCAAGAGACCCAGTACTTC
NA TRBJ1-1 TRBV3-1 many CASSQGNTEAFF TGCGCCAGCAGCCAAGGGAACACTGAAGCTTTCTTT
NA TRBJ2-1 TRBV6-2/TRBV6-3 NA CASSYSRGRGADNEQFF TGTGCCAGCAGTTACTCCCGGGGTCGGGGGGCTGACAATGAGCAGTTCTTC
NA TRBJ1-1 TRBV6-5 NA CASTYMSGTEAFF TGTGCCAGCACCTACATGTCGGGCACTGAAGCTTTCTTT
NA TRBJ2-7 TRBV2 NA CASKEGLAYEQYF TGTGCCAGCAAGGAGGGTCTCGCCTACGAGCAGTACTTC
NA TRBJ2-3 TRBV27 few CASSFDSGVDTQYF TGTGCCAGCAGTTTTGATTCTGGGGTCGATACGCAGTATTTT
NA TRBJ2-2 TRBV9 NA CASSVDDREDTGELFF TGTGCCAGCAGCGTAGACGACAGGGAGGATACCGGGGAGCTGTTTTTT
NA TRBJ2-3 TRBV6-5 NA CASSYGGAYRTDTQYF TGTGCCAGCAGTTACGGGGGGGCCTACCGCACAGATACGCAGTATTTT
NA TRBJ2-5 TRBV29-1 NA CSVAQSTQETQYF TGCAGCGTTGCGCAGTCGACCCAAGAGACCCAGTACTTC
TRBD2 TRBJ2-7 TRBV5-1 NA CASSPDTSGVTYEQYF TGCGCCAGCAGCCCCGATACTAGCGGGGTTACCTACGAGCAGTACTTC
TRBD2 TRBJ2-2 TRBV4-1 NA CASSQYSGGPLAGELFF TGCGCCAGCAGCCAATATAGCGGGGGCCCCCTAGCCGGGGAGCTGTTTTTT
NA TRBJ2-6 TRBV20-1 NA CSASGQGISSGANVLTF TGCAGTGCTAGCGGTCAGGGGATAAGCTCTGGGGCCAACGTCCTGACTTTC
NA TRBJ2-1 TRBV20-1 NA CSAQGRSGYNEQFF TGCAGTGCCCAGGGACGTTCTGGCTACAATGAGCAGTTCTTC
NA TRBJ2-6 TRBV29-1 few CSVQGHSGANVLTF TGCAGCGTTCAAGGGCACTCTGGGGCCAACGTCCTGACTTTC
NA TRBJ1-2 TRBV12-3/TRBV12-4 few CASSPNRSGGGGYTF TGTGCCAGCAGTCCCAACCGGTCCGGGGGCGGTGGCTACACCTTC
TRBD1 TRBJ1-1 TRBV27 NA CASAGGMGMNTEAFF TGTGCCAGCGCAGGGGGGATGGGCATGAACACTGAAGCTTTCTTT
NA TRBJ2-7 TRBV20-1 few CSARRGRDEQYF TGCAGTGCGCGCAGGGGTCGGGACGAGCAGTACTTC
TRBD1 TRBJ2-1 TRBV12-3/TRBV12-4 few CASSDGQAYNEQFF TGTGCCAGCAGCGATGGACAGGCCTACAATGAGCAGTTCTTC
TRBD1 TRBJ2-5 TRBV9 once CASSVDRQGRFQETQYF TGTGCCAGCAGCGTAGACAGACAGGGGAGATTCCAAGAGACCCAGTACTTC
NA TRBJ1-1 TRBV7-2 NA CASSLTRGSSTEAFF TGTGCCAGCAGCTTGACGAGGGGGAGCTCGACTGAAGCTTTCTTT
TRBD1 TRBJ2-7 TRBV11-2 few CASSFLLGQGADYEQYF TGTGCCAGCAGCTTCCTCCTGGGACAGGGGGCCGACTACGAGCAGTACTTC
TRBD2 TRBJ2-1 TRBV4-1 NA CASSQELAGYNEQFF TGCGCCAGCAGCCAAGAACTAGCGGGTTACAATGAGCAGTTCTTC
NA TRBJ2-1 TRBV30 NA CAWSQGGEQFF TGTGCCTGGAGCCAGGGTGGGGAGCAGTTCTTC
TRBD1 TRBJ1-2 TRBV7-9 once CASVGQGTISNYGYTF TGTGCCAGCGTCGGACAGGGTACGATCAGTAACTATGGCTACACCTTC
TRBD1 TRBJ1-5 TRBV29-1 NA CSVVTGQGNQPQHF TGCAGCGTTGTAACGGGACAGGGCAATCAGCCCCAGCATTTT
NA TRBJ1-6 TRBV12-3/TRBV12-4 NA CASSSARYNSPLHF TGTGCCAGCAGTTCAGCCCGCTATAATTCACCCCTCCACTTT
TRBD2 TRBJ2-7 TRBV10-3 NA CAIKEAGRETRYF TGTGCCATCAAGGAAGCGGGGAGGGAGACCCGGTACTTC
NA TRBJ2-7 TRBV6-5 NA CASSYGGGGQYEQYF TGTGCCAGCAGTTACGGGGGGGGCGGACAGTACGAGCAGTACTTC
TRBD1 TRBJ2-1 TRBV6-5 few CASTRQGAYNEQFF TGTGCCAGTACGAGGCAGGGGGCCTACAATGAGCAGTTCTTC
TRBD1 TRBJ2-3 TRBV5-1 NA CASSPTGRLESGTDTQYF TGCGCCAGCAGCCCGACAGGGCGTCTGGAGTCGGGCACAGATACGCAGTATTTT
NA TRBJ2-3 TRBV12-3/TRBV12-4 few CASSLAGEGAGTDTQYF TGTGCCAGCAGTTTAGCGGGGGAGGGGGCGGGCACAGATACGCAGTATTTT
TRBD2 TRBJ2-7 TRBV27 few CASRPLAGVIYEQYF TGTGCCAGCAGACCACTAGCGGGGGTCATATACGAGCAGTACTTC
NA TRBJ2-3 TRBV10-3 NA CAISESRLDSTDTQYF TGTGCCATCAGTGAGTCGAGATTGGACAGCACAGATACGCAGTATTTT
NA TRBJ2-5 TRBV9 few CASSVTPNRQETQYF TGTGCCAGCAGCGTTACCCCCAACAGGCAAGAGACCCAGTACTTC
TRBD1 TRBJ2-5 TRBV11-2 few CASSLDRGQGKTQYF TGTGCCAGCAGCTTAGATCGGGGACAGGGAAAGACCCAGTACTTC
TRBD1 TRBJ2-3 TRBV5-1 few CASSQGQASTDTQYF TGCGCCAGCAGCCAAGGACAGGCTAGCACAGATACGCAGTATTTT
NA TRBJ2-7 TRBV3-1 once CASSQDYYSIQYF TGTGCCAGCAGCCAAGATTACTATTCGATCCAGTACTTC
TRBD1 TRBJ1-1 TRBV15 many CATDPEPDRGRGAFF TGTGCCACCGATCCTGAGCCGGACAGGGGGCGGGGAGCTTTCTTT
NA TRBJ1-2 TRBV27 many CASSLGPGLLNGYTF TGTGCCAGCAGTTTAGGACCGGGGCTTCTGAATGGCTACACCTTC
TRBD2 TRBJ2-1 TRBV9 few CASSEPHLSGGALFF TGTGCCAGCAGCGAGCCCCACCTGAGCGGGGGGGCTTTGTTCTTC
TRBD1 TRBJ1-4 TRBV4-1 NA CASSQPGQTNEKLFF TGCGCCAGCAGCCAACCGGGACAGACTAATGAAAAACTGTTTTTT
NA TRBJ1-1 TRBV6-1 NA CASSDGRRGEAFF TGTGCCAGCAGTGATGGGCGGCGGGGTGAAGCTTTCTTT
NA TRBJ2-7 TRBV9 few CASSVEGGAYEQYF TGTGCCAGCAGCGTAGAGGGGGGGGCGTACGAGCAGTACTTC
NA TRBJ1-2 TRBV29-1 NA CSVDGQGRHYGYTF TGCAGCGTTGACGGGCAGGGGAGGCACTATGGCTACACCTTC
NA TRBJ2-1 TRBV7-9 NA CASSPVGVGEQFF TGTGCCAGCAGCCCCGTTGGGGTGGGCGAGCAGTTCTTC
NA TRBJ2-3 TRBV5-1 NA CASKLNTDTQYF TGCGCCAGCAAGCTGAACACAGATACGCAGTATTTT